This entry lists 18 T cell receptor beta chains sequenced from one sample in a study of T cell repertoires in cytomegalovirus infection (dated by TCRdb to 2018 to 2020). These receptors' antigens are unknown. Sequenced on an Illumina HiSeq 1500. TCRdb itself trimmed the public reads at Q25 with fastp, ran MiXCR and retained productive beta chains. One record per CDR3 amino acid sequence lists the most common genes and DNA. This sample lists 900,000 to 950,000 distinct CDR3 sequences; roughly 31% were detected once. The top ten clonotypes cover over 11% of the sample. The treatment or condition label, read with the paper, signifies: in vitro stimulation with specific CMV peptide epitopes to enrich CMV-specific T cells. Source: cultured CD8+ T cells from PBMCs, taken from culture after CMV antigen stimulation. Receptors were obtained from a human donor in good health (CMV status not recorded). Some clones in this sample may be carry-over from other donors' samples.

This clonotype appeared a few times. The chain is built from TRBV5-4 and TRBJ2-7; 9 bases are shared with TRBD2. Germline values: CDR1 SGHNT, CDR2 YYREEE (reference sequence). J was trimmed by 1 base and V by 0 bases; bases with no gene match: 11. The CDR3 loop spans 18 amino acids. CDR3 region: CASSLGVAGAPISYEQYF. CDR3 sequence (DNA): TGTGCCAGCAGCTTGGGAGTAGCGGGGGCCCCTATATCCTACGAGCAGTACTTC.

In its sample, this clonotype was seen a few times. V and J are TRBV9 and TRBJ1-3; 9 bases line up with TRBD1. Germline V gene data show CDR1 as SGDLS and CDR2 as YYNGEE. The CDR3 covers 16 residues. The ends lost 2 bases at V and 5 bases at J; junction bases unmatched: 8. CDR3 amino acids: CASSVTDRGGRNTIYF. The CDR3 DNA follows: TGTGCCAGCAGCGTGACGGACAGGGGAGGGAGAAACACCATATATTTT.

This clonotype was picked up a small number of times. This chain links TRBV3-1 with TRBJ2-1; TRBD1 agrees at 7 bases. Germline trimming cut 4 bases from V and 5 bases from J; bases unmatched to any gene: 11. Per germline, CDR1 LGHDT and CDR2 YNNKEL (reference sequence). This CDR3 has 16 residues. The CDR3 reads CASSRAYRGMDNEQFF. The DNA of the CDR3 is TGTGCCAGCAGCCGAGCATACAGGGGAATGGACAATGAGCAGTTCTTC.

The chain has TRBV28 and TRBJ1-1; D unresolved. Trimming took 4 bases from V and 1 from J, leaving 13 bases between them. Germline-derived CDR1 and CDR2 are MDHEN and SYDVKM. CDR3 size: 15 residues. The CDR3 reads CASSSLRNRNTEAFF. The CDR3 DNA reads TGTGCCAGCAGTTCTCTCCGGAACAGGAACACTGAAGCTTTCTTT. The variable domain in full, with the rest retrieved from reference TRBV28 and TRBJ1-1, is DVKVTQSSRYLVKRTGEKVFLECVQDMDHENMFWYRQDPGLGLRLIYFSYDVKMKEKGDIPEGYSVSREKKERFSLILESASTNQTSMYLCASSSLRNRNTEAFFGQGTRLTVV.

The gene calls are TRBV3-1 and TRBJ1-1; tentative D call: TRBD1 (6 bases). CDR3 length equals 15 residues. Germline CDR1 reads LGHDT; CDR2 reads YNNKEL (reference sequence). Trimming left V 0 bases short and J 1 base short, with 9 bases between. The CDR3 region is CASSQDIQGNTEAFF. CDR3 bases: TGTGCCAGCAGCCAAGATATACAGGGGAACACTGAAGCTTTCTTT.

In the case of this clonotype: With a much larger clone just one base away, this may be a read error. The chain employs TRBV7-9 and TRBJ1-4; weak D call: TRBD1 (5 bases). Germline V gives CDR1 SEHNR, CDR2 FQNEAQ (reference sequence). The CDR3 is 15 residues long. The CDR3 sequence: CASSLASDGGEKPFF. The CDR3 DNA reads as TGTGCCAGCAGCTTAGCCAGTGACGGGGGGGAAAAACCGTTTTTT.

This chain's CDR3 is CASSPGQDYQGEQFF. CDR3 DNA: TGTGCCAGCAGCCCTGGACAGGACTATCAGGGTGAGCAGTTCTTC. The chain couples TRBV4-2 to TRBJ2-1; possibly TRBD1 for D (7 bases). The CDR3 is 15 residues long. Germline V gene data show CDR1 as LGHNA and CDR2 as YNFKEQ. The V and J ends lost 4 bases and 9 bases respectively, with 19 bases between them.

On this clonotype: The junction differs from germline at one of its ends, possibly a read error. J is TRBJ2-1 and V is TRBV7-6, with 11 bases that match TRBD2. This CDR3 is built from 16 residues. The V gene's germline CDR1 is SGHVS and CDR2 FNYEAQ. The CDR3 loop reads CASSSRGLAAGNGQFF. For the CDR3, the DNA is TGTGCCAGCAGCTCCAGGGGACTAGCGGCGGGGAATGGGCAGTTCTTC.

This clonotype turned up a few times. J is TRBJ1-2 and V is TRBV6-5, with 8 bases aligning to TRBD1. Trimming took 4 bases from V and 3 from J; bases not matched to a gene: 10. The germline V gene encodes CDR1 MNHEY and CDR2 SVGAGI. This CDR3 has 16 amino acids. The CDR3 nucleotides are TGTGCCAGCAGTTCCCTCGACAGGGGTCAGCACTATGGCTACACCTTC. Its translation: CASSSLDRGQHYGYTF.

This clonotype was recorded a few times. V is TRBV19 and J is TRBJ2-1; the D gene is possibly TRBD1 (5 bases). Deletions cut 6 bases from V and 2 bases from J, with 14 bases between. The CDR3 is 15 amino acids. Germline V gives CDR1 LNHDA, CDR2 SQIVND (reference sequence). CDR3 nucleotides: TGTGCCAGTAGCACTTCCAGGGCCCCCTACAATGAGCAGTTCTTC. As protein: CASSTSRAPYNEQFF.

A few counts support this clonotype. The chain carries TRBV6-1 and TRBJ2-1; no firm D call. This CDR3 has 12 amino acids. Germline assignment: CDR1 MNHNS and CDR2 SASEGT. Trimming cost V 7 bases and J 9 bases, with 13 bases left between them. In nucleotides, the CDR3 is TGTGCCAGCACTCTTCAAGGTCGTGAGCAGTTCTTC. It translates to CASTLQGREQFF.

The genes are TRBV7-9 and TRBJ2-1; TRBD1 aligns across 8 bases. Germline assignment: CDR1 SEHNR and CDR2 FQNEAQ (reference sequence). The CDR3 has 14 residues. V was clipped by 5 bases and J by 7 bases; unmatched bases: 7. The CDR3 spells CASSPRTGRNEQFF. The CDR3 DNA sequence: TGTGCCAGCAGCCCGAGGACAGGGAGGAATGAGCAGTTCTTC.

The chain combines TRBV4-1 with TRBJ1-1; the match to TRBD1 covers 7 bases. The CDR3 totals 15 residues. Germline assignment: CDR1 MGHRA and CDR2 YSYEKL. Trimming cost V 1 base and J 3 bases; bases outside gene matches: 5. The CDR3 region is CASSQVRDRYTEAFF. Here the CDR3 DNA reads TGCGCCAGCAGCCAAGTCCGGGACAGATACACTGAAGCTTTCTTT.

This clonotype occurred a few times. This chain uses TRBV7-2 with TRBJ2-3, with 7 bases aligning to TRBD2. The germline V gene encodes CDR1 SGHTA and CDR2 FQGNSA. J was trimmed by 5 bases and V by 5 bases; bases with no gene match: 10. CDR3 length equals 15 residues. In DNA, the CDR3 is TGTGCCAGCAGCGCTACGGGGGGAGGGCTAGATACGCAGTATTTT. Translation: CASSATGGGLDTQYF.

The chain couples TRBV27 to TRBJ2-3; D is uncertain. V lost 6 bases and J lost 5, with 12 bases in between. In germline, CDR1 is MNHEY, CDR2 SMNVEV (reference sequence). The CDR3 extends over 13 amino acids. The DNA of the CDR3 is TGTGCCAGCAGACCCCCGTTGAGAGATACGCAGTATTTT. Amino acid sequence: CASRPPLRDTQYF.

This clonotype turned up a few times. This chain uses TRBV28 with TRBJ1-2; D possibly corresponds to TRBD1 (6 bases). The germline V gene encodes CDR1 MDHEN and CDR2 SYDVKM. The CDR3 is made up of 14 amino acids. The ends were cut back, 4 bases at V and 8 bases at J, with 17 bases in the middle. DNA for the CDR3: TGTGCCAGCAGTTCCCACAGGGACCTAGGGGGCTACACCTTC. Its protein product is CASSSHRDLGGYTF.

This rearrangement joins TRBV28 to TRBJ2-2, with D unclear. The CDR3 extends over 13 amino acids. The germline CDR1 and CDR2 sequences are MDHEN and SYDVKM. The germline V and J ends were trimmed by 6 bases and 2 bases, with 7 bases remaining between them. The CDR3 protein is CASSGVNTGELFF. The CDR3 region has the DNA TGTGCCAGCAGCGGTGTTAACACCGGGGAGCTGTTTTTT.

The chain recombines TRBV11-2 with TRBJ1-1; maybe TRBD1 (5 bases). The CDR3 totals 14 residues. Germline V CDR1 and CDR2: SGHAT, FQNNGV. V dropped 1 base and J dropped 5 bases, with 11 bases sitting between them. The CDR3 nucleotides are TGTGCCAGCAGCTTAGCCGGGGGGTTAACTGAAGCTTTCTTT. It yields the protein CASSLAGGLTEAFF. The full variable domain, in which reference TRBV11-2 and TRBJ1-1 provide the parts outside the CDR3, is EAGVAQSPRYKIIEKRQSVAFWCNPISGHATLYWYQQILGQGPKLLIQFQNNGVVDDSQLPKDRFSAERLKGVDSTLKIQPAKLEDSAVYLCASSLAGGLTEAFFGQGTRLTVV.